These 14 T cell receptor beta chains came from one sample sequenced in a study of blood T cell repertoires in COVID-19. Data came from immunoSEQ multiplex PCR; TCRdb stores just in-frame clones and leaves some out. The sample holds around 150,000 clones, roughly 79% seen once. The specimen sequenced was peripheral blood. These receptors originate from an elderly woman with acute or convalescent COVID-19.

V usage is TRBV5-4 and J usage is TRBJ2-3, with 11 bases identical to TRBD2. Germline-derived CDR1 and CDR2 are SGHNT and YYREEE (reference sequence). Trimming took 6 bases from V and 0 from J; bases not matched to a gene: 6. This CDR3 contains 16 residues. CDR3 amino acids: CASNPSGRRSTDTQYF. The CDR3 nucleotides read TGTGCCAGCAACCCTAGCGGGAGGCGAAGCACAGATACGCAGTATTTT.

The rearrangement joins TRBV6-2 or TRBV6-3 to TRBJ2-7; TRBD2 aligns across 13 bases. Losses at the gene ends were 5 bases for V and 2 bases for J; bases not matched to a gene: 3. Germline V gene sequence: CDR1 MNHEY, CDR2 SVGEGT. The CDR3 contains 15 residues. CDR3 protein: CASSPGTSGTYEQYF. CDR3 DNA: TGTGCCAGCAGTCCGGGGACTAGCGGGACCTACGAGCAGTACTTC.

The chain uses TRBV29-1 and TRBJ2-7, with TRBD2 identical over 10 bases. Germline V gives CDR1 SQVTM, CDR2 ANQGSEA. The CDR3 is 14 residues long. V lost 5 bases, J lost 2 bases, and 6 bases stayed unmatched. CDR3 amino acids: CSVWSSGSPYEQYF. CDR3 DNA: TGCAGCGTTTGGTCTAGCGGGAGCCCCTACGAGCAGTACTTC.

This clone turned up a few times. This chain links TRBV18 with TRBJ1-1; D is unclear. The CDR3 contains 13 residues. Germline V gene lookup returns CDR1 KGHSH and CDR2 LQKENI. The germline V and J ends were trimmed by 8 bases and 1 base, with 11 bases remaining between them. As DNA, the CDR3 is TGTGCCAGCCGCGGACTGACGAACACTGAAGCTTTCTTT. It encodes CASRGLTNTEAFF.

The V and J genes are TRBV25-1 and TRBJ2-7, with 11 bases lining up with TRBD2. This CDR3 has 15 amino acids. Germline-derived CDR1 and CDR2 are MGHDK and SYGVNS. V dropped 0 bases and J dropped 6; count of bases not matched to a gene: 4. The CDR3: CASSEYLLAGGEQYF. The CDR3 DNA follows: TGTGCCAGCAGTGAATATCTCCTAGCGGGAGGCGAGCAGTACTTC.

This chain joins TRBV7-9 and TRBJ2-1; TRBD1 is a possible D gene (9 bases). This CDR3 contains 15 residues. The ends were cut back, 5 bases at V and 6 bases at J, with 17 bases in the middle. CDR1 is SEHNR and CDR2 is FQNEAQ in the germline V gene (reference sequence). Here the CDR3 DNA reads TGTGCCAGCAGCCCACGGGGGGGACAGGGCAATGAGCAGTTCTTC. Amino acid sequence: CASSPRGGQGNEQFF.

The chain recombines TRBV12-3 or TRBV12-4 with TRBJ1-2; D remains unclear. The CDR3 spans 13 residues. V was trimmed by 4 bases and J by 6 bases, leaving 12 bases between them. This chain's CDR3 is CASSSRIIDGYTF. DNA for the CDR3: TGTGCCAGCAGTTCTCGTATAATCGATGGCTACACCTTC.

V usage is TRBV28 and J usage is TRBJ1-4, with no clear D. With 4 bases removed from V and 8 bases from J, the gap between germline ends came to 11 bases. The CDR3 contains 13 residues. Germline lookup yields CDR1 MDHEN and CDR2 SYDVKM. This chain's CDR3 is CASSSFVREKLFF. The CDR3 DNA reads as TGTGCCAGCAGTTCCTTCGTGAGGGAAAAACTGTTTTTT.

The chain combines TRBV7-8 with TRBJ2-1; TRBD2 matches at 9 bases. The CDR3 runs 16 residues. From germline, CDR1 is SGHVS and CDR2 FQNEAQ. J lost 9 bases, V lost 1 base, and 10 bases had no gene match. CDR3 nucleotide sequence: TGTGCCAGCAGCTTAGTTGGTGGTCTAGCGGGACGTGAGCAGTTCTTC. This codes for CASSLVGGLAGREQFF.

The chain uses TRBV9 and TRBJ1-2; tentative D call: TRBD1 (6 bases). CDR1 is SGDLS, CDR2 YYNGEE, per germline. The CDR3 consists of 18 residues. V lost 0 bases and J lost 3, with 21 bases in between. The DNA for the CDR3 is TGTGCCAGCAGCGTAGCCCCTTCCGGGCGCAACAGGGACTATGGCTACACCTTC. This encodes CASSVAPSGRNRDYGYTF. The full variable domain, its missing parts supplied by reference TRBV9 and TRBJ1-2, is DSGVTQTPKHLITATGQRVTLRCSPRSGDLSVYWYQQSLDQGLQFLIQYYNGEERAKGNILERFSAQQFPDLHSELNLSSLELGDSALYFCASSVAPSGRNRDYGYTFGSGTRLTVV.

J is TRBJ1-1 and V is TRBV10-1, with 9 nucleotides matching TRBD1. Looked up from germline, CDR1 is WNHNN and CDR2 is SYGVQD (reference sequence). Trimming removed 5 bases from V and 1 base from J; junction bases left unmatched: 8. The CDR3 has 16 residues. CDR3 protein: CASSSIPGQGNTEAFF. For the CDR3, the DNA is TGCGCCAGCAGTTCCATTCCGGGACAGGGGAACACTGAAGCTTTCTTT.

The chain uses TRBV6-1 and TRBJ1-2; possibly TRBD1 for D (6 bases). This CDR3 contains 15 residues. V lost 7 bases to trimming and J lost 0 bases, with 15 bases between them. The germline CDR1 and CDR2 sequences are MNHNS and SASEGT. CDR3 in amino acids: CASTANRGTNYGYTF. The CDR3 DNA sequence: TGTGCCAGCACCGCGAATAGGGGGACTAACTATGGCTACACCTTC.

This clone has only a few counts. V and J are TRBV20-1 and TRBJ2-7, with 8 bases aligning to TRBD2. The CDR3 length is 17 residues. Unmatched junction bases numbered 13, after V lost 3 bases and J lost 0 bases. In germline, CDR1 is DFQATT, CDR2 SNEGSKA (reference sequence). CDR3 in amino acids: CSASQWLAGASSYEQYF. Here the CDR3 DNA reads TGCAGTGCTAGTCAGTGGCTAGCGGGTGCCAGCTCCTACGAGCAGTACTTC.

The chain uses TRBV7-9 and TRBJ1-5; TRBD1 is a possible D gene (5 bases). This CDR3 comprises 14 residues. Germline values: CDR1 SEHNR, CDR2 FQNEAQ (reference sequence). Trimming took 9 bases from V and 0 from J, leaving 12 bases between them. The CDR3 loop is CASGGGDSNQPQHF. CDR3 DNA: TGTGCCAGTGGGGGAGGAGATAGCAATCAGCCCCAGCATTTT.